These 32 T cell receptor beta chains were sequenced from one sample in a study of T-cell reconstitution after alpha-beta-depleted transplantation in children (dated by TCRdb to about 2016). Library preparation used PCR. Sequencing instrument: Illumina HiSeq 2500. To normalize quantification of the TCRbeta repertoire, the TCR libraries were built with molecular barcoding that relied on unique molecular identifiers. The public sequencing data were trimmed at Q25 with fastp and processed into clonotypes with MiXCR by TCRdb, which kept only in-frame beta chains. Every entry covers one CDR3 protein and lists the most common genes and DNA from its rows. This sample lists roughly 190,000 distinct CDR3 sequences; roughly 15% were detected once. Of the sample, approximately 13% is held by the ten largest clones. The sample here was PBMCs from the stem cell graft donor, taken from the stem cell graft. These receptor sequences come from a human donor who donated a stem cell graft to a child with acute lymphoblastic leukemia.

This clonotype appeared many times. The gene calls are TRBV5-6 and TRBJ1-1, with D tentatively TRBD1 (6 bases). Germline V gives CDR1 SGHDT, CDR2 YYEEEE. CDR3 length equals 12 residues. V lost 4 bases to trimming and J lost 5 bases, with 9 bases between them. CDR3: CASSLRGTEAFF. CDR3 DNA sequence: TGTGCCAGCAGCCTAAGGGGGACTGAAGCTTTCTTT.

The sample holds one count of this clonotype. A much more abundant neighbour one base away suggests this may be a read error. The V gene is TRBV2, the J gene TRBJ2-1, with TRBD2 identical over 8 bases. Germline V gives CDR1 SNHLY, CDR2 FYNNEI. This CDR3 has 11 amino acids. The CDR3: CASSGPLAGVF. The CDR3 DNA follows: TGTGCCAGCAGTGGGCCCCTAGCGGGTGTATTC.

The sample holds many counts of this clonotype. The rearrangement links TRBV5-1 to TRBJ2-2, with a weak D call TRBD1 (6 bases). CDR3 length: 15 residues. Trimming shortened V by 0 bases and J by 2 bases, and 8 bases separated the two germline ends. Germline CDR1 is SGHRS and CDR2 is YFSETQ. CDR3 region: CASSLVGGNTGELFF. DNA of the CDR3: TGCGCCAGCAGCTTGGTAGGGGGAAACACCGGGGAGCTGTTTTTT.

This clonotype was picked up one time. The chain links TRBV2 to TRBJ2-4; D unresolved. CDR3 length: 12 amino acids. V was cut by 6 bases and J by 5 bases, with 8 bases left in between. Per germline, CDR1 SNHLY and CDR2 FYNNEI. This CDR3 reads CASRTCENIQYF. CDR3 bases: TGTGCCAGCAGGACGTGTGAAAACATTCAGTACTTC.

This clonotype has only a few counts. This chain's CDR3 is CASSWTGRQETQYF. The CDR3 nucleotides read TGCGCCAGCAGCTGGACAGGGAGACAAGAGACCCAGTACTTC. This chain joins TRBV5-1 and TRBJ2-5, with 8 bases matching TRBD1. Germline lookup yields CDR1 SGHRS and CDR2 YFSETQ. J lost 2 bases, V lost 3 bases, and 3 bases had no gene match. This CDR3 is built from 14 residues.

V usage is TRBV11-2 and J usage is TRBJ2-1, with D tentatively TRBD1 (5 bases). CDR1 and CDR2 from the germline V gene are SGHAT and FQNNGV. The CDR3 has 13 residues. The ends were cut back, 6 bases at V and 6 bases at J, with 12 bases in the middle. This CDR3 is CASSPGFSNEQFF. DNA of the CDR3: TGTGCCAGCAGTCCAGGGTTTAGCAATGAGCAGTTCTTC.

This clonotype was observed many times. The genes are TRBV29-1 and TRBJ2-7, with 9 bases lining up with TRBD1. The CDR3 sequence is 13 residues long. CDR1 is SQVTM and CDR2 is ANQGSEA in the germline V gene. V was clipped by 7 bases and J by 4 bases; unmatched bases: 8. The DNA of the CDR3 is TGCAGCGCTATTCTGACAGGGGGTTACGAGCAGTACTTC. The encoded protein is CSAILTGGYEQYF.

This clonotype turned up a few times. In DNA, the CDR3 is TGCGCCAGCAGCGCCACTACCTACGAGCAGTACTTC. This gives the protein CASSATTYEQYF. The rearrangement joins TRBV5-1 to TRBJ2-7, with no clear D. V was clipped by 4 bases and J by 2 bases, with 7 bases between them. Germline CDR1 SGHRS, CDR2 YFSETQ. The CDR3 extends over 12 amino acids.

This clonotype has a count of ten or more. CDR3 sequence reads: CASRPGQGLPATEAFF. CDR3 DNA sequence: TGTGCCAGCAGGCCGGGACAGGGACTCCCGGCCACTGAAGCTTTCTTT. V is TRBV5-8 and J is TRBJ1-1; 9 bases match TRBD1. Germline CDR1 reads SGHTS; CDR2 reads YDEGEE. The V segment lost 5 bases and the J segment 4 bases; nucleotides outside the gene matches: 12. CDR3 length equals 16 residues.

This clonotype has a handful of counts. V is TRBV6-8 and J is TRBJ2-7, with no clear D. Germline CDR1 and CDR2: MNHGY and SAAAGT. V lost 6 bases and J lost 0, with 9 bases in between. The CDR3 is made up of 13 amino acids. The CDR3 DNA reads TGTGCCAGCAGCCCGCAGAGCTCCTACGAGCAGTACTTC. Residues: CASSPQSSYEQYF.

This CDR3 reads CAWSVRGVPYEQYF. Here the CDR3 DNA reads TGTGCCTGGAGTGTACGGGGGGTACCCTACGAGCAGTACTTC. The chain employs TRBV30 and TRBJ2-7; TRBD2 aligns across 7 bases. Unmatched junction bases numbered 4, after V lost 0 bases and J lost 2 bases. Germline V lookup: CDR1 GTSNPN, CDR2 SVGIG (reference sequence). The length of the CDR3 is 14 residues.

This clonotype came up many times. This chain joins TRBV28 and TRBJ1-2; TRBD1 aligns across 7 bases. The ends lost 8 bases at V and 2 bases at J; junction bases unmatched: 5. Germline V gene data show CDR1 as MDHEN and CDR2 as SYDVKM. The CDR3 is made up of 13 amino acids. CDR3 residues: CASASGQNYGYTF. DNA for the CDR3: TGTGCCAGCGCCTCGGGACAGAACTATGGCTACACCTTC.

In this sample, this clonotype turned up many times. The V call is TRBV3-1, the J call TRBJ2-2; tentative D call: TRBD1 (6 bases). V lost 3 bases to trimming and J lost 5 bases, with 16 bases between them. Germline CDR1 and CDR2: LGHDT and YNNKEL (reference sequence). The CDR3 covers 16 residues. Here the CDR3 reads CASSQESTGNTGELFF. DNA of the CDR3: TGTGCCAGCAGCCAGGAGAGTACAGGGAATACCGGGGAGCTGTTTTTT.

In its sample, this clonotype was seen many times. The V gene is TRBV5-1, the J gene TRBJ2-2; D not resolved. Germline values: CDR1 SGHRS, CDR2 YFSETQ. V lost 2 bases, J lost 6 bases, and 8 bases lay in between. The CDR3 sequence is 13 residues long. The CDR3 loop is CASSLTASGELFF. The DNA for the CDR3 is TGCGCCAGCAGCTTAACAGCCTCCGGGGAGCTGTTTTTT.

This clonotype appeared many times. CDR3 bases: TGCAGTGCTAGAGATTTGGGATTGGCTTTCTTT. Encoded protein: CSARDLGLAFF. This chain links TRBV20-1 with TRBJ1-1, with D unresolved. Germline CDR1 reads DFQATT; CDR2 reads SNEGSKA (reference sequence). The CDR3 sequence is 11 residues long. Trimming stripped 0 bases from V and 11 bases from J, with 10 bases between.

V and J are TRBV12-3 or TRBV12-4 and TRBJ1-1; D is perhaps TRBD1 (5 bases). V was pared by 5 bases and J by 0 bases, with 10 bases between. The CDR3 runs 14 residues. The DNA for the CDR3 is TGTGCCAGCAGTCCCAGGGCCTTGAACACTGAAGCTTTCTTT. This sequence encodes CASSPRALNTEAFF.

This clonotype was observed at least ten times. The V and J genes are TRBV27 and TRBJ2-7; 16 positions agree with TRBD2. CDR1 is MNHEY, CDR2 SMNVEV, per germline (reference sequence). Trimming removed 3 bases from V and 7 bases from J; junction bases left unmatched: 3. The CDR3 runs 15 residues. The CDR3 nucleotides are TGTGCCAGCAGTTTTGGGGGACTAGCGGGAGGGGAGCAGTACTTC. This codes for CASSFGGLAGGEQYF.

At least ten counts were recorded for this clonotype. The chain recombines TRBV7-9 with TRBJ2-1; possibly TRBD2 for D (6 bases). The CDR3 consists of 14 residues. Per germline, CDR1 SEHNR and CDR2 FQNEAQ (reference sequence). V lost 4 bases and J 9 bases, leaving 16 bases between the germline ends. The CDR3 loop reads CASSSRLGIPEQFF. The CDR3 bases are TGTGCCAGCAGCTCCAGACTAGGTATCCCTGAGCAGTTCTTC.

This clonotype was observed at least ten times. This chain uses TRBV5-5 with TRBJ2-7; 10 nucleotides align to TRBD2. Germline assignment: CDR1 SGHKS and CDR2 YYEKEE (reference sequence). Trimming removed 5 bases from V and 2 bases from J; junction bases left unmatched: 10. The CDR3 spans 16 residues. The CDR3 region is CASRIRLAGVTYEQYF. DNA of the CDR3: TGTGCCAGCAGGATTAGGCTAGCGGGAGTTACCTACGAGCAGTACTTC.

This clonotype was recorded at least ten times. The CDR3 reads CASSPRGTSGSYPSWSEQFF. The CDR3 DNA follows: TGTGCCAGCAGCCCCCGTGGGACTAGCGGGAGTTACCCCAGCTGGAGTGAGCAGTTCTTC. The J gene is TRBJ2-1, the V gene TRBV7-2; the match to TRBD2 covers 14 bases. This CDR3 has 20 amino acids. The V gene's germline CDR1 is SGHTA and CDR2 FQGNSA. V lost 5 bases and J lost 9; bases outside the gene matches: 21.

The rearrangement joins TRBV29-1 to TRBJ1-5; no clear D. The CDR3 totals 12 residues. Trimming removed 4 bases at V and 4 bases at J, with 8 bases between. Germline-derived CDR1 and CDR2 are SQVTM and ANQGSEA. In nucleotides, the CDR3 is TGCAGCGTTGCGGCATCGAATCAGCCCCAGCATTTT. It translates to CSVAASNQPQHF.

The CDR3 is CASSLGVRLAGAEETQYF. The CDR3 nucleotides read TGTGCCAGCAGCTTAGGGGTGCGGCTAGCGGGAGCGGAGGAGACCCAGTACTTC. The V call is TRBV11-2, the J call TRBJ2-5; the match to TRBD2 covers 10 bases. CDR3 size: 18 residues. V lost 1 base to trimming and J lost 5 bases; unmatched junction nucleotides: 13. CDR1 is SGHAT and CDR2 is FQNNGV in the germline V gene.

This clonotype was observed a few times. V and J are TRBV5-1 and TRBJ1-5; 7 bases align to TRBD1. The CDR3 runs 15 residues. V gave up 4 bases and J gave up 4 bases; unmatched junction bases: 8. The germline CDR1 and CDR2 sequences are SGHRS and YFSETQ. In DNA form, the CDR3 reads TGCGCCAGCAGCGTCCAAGGGACAGATAATCAGCCCCAGCATTTT. This translates into CASSVQGTDNQPQHF.

This clonotype occurred many times. This sequence joins TRBV4-1 and TRBJ2-1; D not resolved. Trimming left V 0 bases short and J 9 bases short, with 18 bases between. The CDR3 is 16 amino acids. The germline gives CDR1 MGHRA, CDR2 YSYEKL. Written as DNA, the CDR3 is TGCGCCAGCAGCCAAGATCGGCGAGGTAGGGTGAGTGAGCAGTTCTTC. The encoded protein is CASSQDRRGRVSEQFF.

A single count supports this clonotype. V is TRBV7-6 and J is TRBJ2-3, with 7 bases matching TRBD2. V lost 0 bases and J lost 4; bases outside the gene matches: 7. Germline V lookup: CDR1 SGHVS, CDR2 FNYEAQ. The CDR3 loop spans 16 amino acids. The CDR3 region has the DNA TGTGCCAGCAGCTTAGCTGAAGGGAGGGCCGCAGATACGCAGTATTTT. The encoded protein is CASSLAEGRAADTQYF.

This clonotype was recorded many times. The V gene is TRBV7-2, the J gene TRBJ2-2, with D possibly TRBD2 on 5 matching bases. The CDR3 spans 14 residues. The germline V gene has CDR1 SGHTA and CDR2 FQGNSA. V was pared by 1 base and J by 5 bases, with 8 bases between. CDR3 sequence: CASSLVLATGELFF. As DNA, the CDR3 is TGTGCCAGCAGCTTAGTTCTAGCTACCGGGGAGCTGTTTTTT.

This clonotype was counted ten times or more. The chain is built from TRBV19 and TRBJ2-1, with no clear D. V gave up 7 bases and J gave up 8 bases, with 9 bases separating them. CDR3 length: 11 amino acids. CDR1 is LNHDA and CDR2 is SQIVND in the germline V gene (reference sequence). The CDR3 DNA is TGTGCCAGTACCATCTGGGATGAGCAGTTCTTC. Encoded protein: CASTIWDEQFF.

This clonotype was seen repeatedly, ten times or more. J is TRBJ2-3 and V is TRBV5-1; TRBD1 matches at 8 bases. This CDR3 region has 17 residues. CDR1 is SGHRS and CDR2 is YFSETQ in the germline V gene. V trimming: 4 bases; J trimming: 2 bases; junction bases outside the gene matches: 12. This CDR3 reads CASSIPTDRDYTDTQYF. CDR3 nucleotide sequence: TGCGCCAGCAGCATACCGACGGACAGGGATTACACAGATACGCAGTATTTT.

The V gene is TRBV20-1, the J gene TRBJ2-7; TRBD1 matches at 8 bases. V was clipped by 1 base and J by 0 bases; unmatched bases: 11. Germline V gene lookup returns CDR1 DFQATT and CDR2 SNEGSKA (reference sequence). The CDR3 has 17 amino acids. The CDR3 nucleotides read TGCAGTGCTAGAGTCTCGTTGAGGGGACAGGTCTCCTACGAGCAGTACTTC. It is translated as CSARVSLRGQVSYEQYF.

This clonotype has a count of ten or more. The chain uses TRBV3-1 and TRBJ1-1; no reliable D call. CDR1 and CDR2 (germline): LGHDT, YNNKEL (reference sequence). CDR3 size: 16 residues. V lost 4 bases and J lost 1, with 16 bases in between. In DNA, the CDR3 is TGTGCCAGCAGCCCACCCTTAGGAACAGAGAACACTGAAGCTTTCTTT. Protein: CASSPPLGTENTEAFF.

The table lists this clonotype with many counts. The rearrangement links TRBV20-1 to TRBJ1-2, with D tentatively TRBD1 (6 bases). Germline V gene sequence: CDR1 DFQATT, CDR2 SNEGSKA (reference sequence). Trimming left V 2 bases short and J 8 bases short, with 15 bases between. This CDR3 region has 13 residues. This CDR3 reads CSARYRASRGYTF. The DNA of the CDR3 is TGCAGTGCTAGATACAGGGCTTCGCGAGGCTACACCTTC.

This clonotype came up many times. The chain uses TRBV5-1 and TRBJ2-7, with D maybe TRBD2 (6 bases). The germline gives CDR1 SGHRS, CDR2 YFSETQ. The V end was cut by 2 bases, the J end by 5 bases, with 14 bases between. The length of the CDR3 is 14 residues. CDR3 sequence reads: CASSLGGDAHEQYF. CDR3 nucleotides: TGCGCCAGCAGCTTAGGAGGGGACGCGCACGAGCAGTACTTC.